This is a list of T cell receptor beta chains from one sample in a study of OX40 agonist ivuxolimab in advanced cancers. Generated by immunoSEQ multiplex PCR, the TCRdb table keeps only in-frame clones and is missing some. This sample has around 51,000 clones, with 65% to 85% found just once. The material was CD4+ or CD8+ T cells sorted from blood, obtained in a trial of the OX40 agonist ivuxolimab. The source of these receptors is an adult with an advanced solid tumor such as melanoma, head and neck, liver or kidney cancer. The CDR3 runs from the conserved cysteine through the conserved F or W. The D gene is left open where the match is weak. The size of a clone is reported for some rows only, either as once, few or many, or as a class for expanded clones.

j_call: TRBJ1-1
d_call: TRBD1
v_call: TRBV5-4
clone_size: .
cdr3_nt: TGTGCCAGCACGGGACAGATGAACACTGAAGCTTTCTTT
cdr3_aa: CASTGQMNTEAFF

j_call: TRBJ1-5
d_call: .
v_call: TRBV5-1
clone_size: .
cdr3_nt: TGCGCCAGCAGCTTGGGTCTCCGAGACAGAGCCTCAAATCAGCCCCAGCATTTT
cdr3_aa: CASSLGLRDRASNQPQHF

j_call: TRBJ1-3
d_call: .
v_call: TRBV7-6
clone_size: .
cdr3_nt: TGTGCCAGCTCGTGGGGGGCTGGAAACACCATATATTTT
cdr3_aa: CASSWGAGNTIYF

j_call: TRBJ2-7
d_call: .
v_call: TRBV28
clone_size: .
cdr3_nt: TGTGCCAGCCTGCTAGGGGCCGAGCAGTACTTC
cdr3_aa: CASLLGAEQYF

j_call: TRBJ1-5
d_call: .
v_call: TRBV9
clone_size: .
cdr3_nt: TGTGCCAGCAGCCCCCTTGGGGGGGACAATAGCAATCAGCCCCAGCATTTT
cdr3_aa: CASSPLGGDNSNQPQHF

j_call: TRBJ1-2
d_call: TRBD1
v_call: TRBV4-1
clone_size: .
cdr3_nt: TGCGCCAGCAGCCACGGGACAGGAAGAAACTATGGCTACACCTTC
cdr3_aa: CASSHGTGRNYGYTF

j_call: TRBJ2-2
d_call: .
v_call: TRBV7-6
clone_size: few
cdr3_nt: TGTGCCAGCAGCCCAAATAGCGGACTGAACACCGGGGAGCTGTTTTTT
cdr3_aa: CASSPNSGLNTGELFF

j_call: TRBJ1-6
d_call: .
v_call: TRBV4-2
clone_size: few
cdr3_nt: TGTGCCAGCAGCTGGGCGCAGACTAATTCACCCCTCCACTTT
cdr3_aa: CASSWAQTNSPLHF

j_call: TRBJ2-7
d_call: TRBD1
v_call: TRBV5-1
clone_size: few
cdr3_nt: TGCGCCAGCAGCTGGTTTGGACAGGGAGCGGGCGAGCAGTACTTC
cdr3_aa: CASSWFGQGAGEQYF

j_call: TRBJ2-2
d_call: .
v_call: TRBV27
clone_size: once
cdr3_nt: TGTGCCAGCAGTTTAGAGTCCCCGGCGTTCGGGGAGCTGTTTTTT
cdr3_aa: CASSLESPAFGELFF

j_call: TRBJ2-7
d_call: TRBD1
v_call: TRBV6-5
clone_size: .
cdr3_nt: TGTGCCAGCAGTTACTTCAGACAGGGGACCTACGAGCAGTACTTC
cdr3_aa: CASSYFRQGTYEQYF

j_call: TRBJ2-1
d_call: TRBD1
v_call: TRBV5-4
clone_size: .
cdr3_nt: TGTGCCAGCAGCGAACGACAGGGAAGCCACAATGAGCAGTTCTTC
cdr3_aa: CASSERQGSHNEQFF

j_call: TRBJ2-1
d_call: TRBD2
v_call: TRBV6-9
clone_size: .
cdr3_nt: TGTGCCAGCAGCCCCTTAGTCGGGCGGGAGGGATTGAATGAGCAGTTCTTC
cdr3_aa: CASSPLVGREGLNEQFF

j_call: TRBJ1-1
d_call: .
v_call: TRBV7-2
clone_size: .
cdr3_nt: TGTGCCAGCAGATCTTTCGCCGTGAACACTGAAGCTTTCTTT
cdr3_aa: CASRSFAVNTEAFF

j_call: TRBJ2-1
d_call: .
v_call: TRBV5-1
clone_size: once
cdr3_nt: TGCGCCAGCAGCACTGGGACTTCCTACAATGAGCAGTTCTTC
cdr3_aa: CASSTGTSYNEQFF

j_call: TRBJ1-1
d_call: .
v_call: TRBV5-4
clone_size: .
cdr3_nt: TGTGCCAGCAGCTTGGGTTTTATGGGGAACACTGAAGCTTTCTTT
cdr3_aa: CASSLGFMGNTEAFF

j_call: TRBJ2-3
d_call: .
v_call: TRBV5-1
clone_size: .
cdr3_nt: TGCGCCAGCAGCTTAGCCGGGAAAACCACAGATACGCAGTATTTT
cdr3_aa: CASSLAGKTTDTQYF

j_call: TRBJ2-1
d_call: TRBD2
v_call: TRBV27
clone_size: .
cdr3_nt: TGTGCCAGCAGTCCAAGGATGACTAGCGGTTACAATGAGCAGTTCTTC
cdr3_aa: CASSPRMTSGYNEQFF

j_call: TRBJ1-1
d_call: .
v_call: TRBV6-6
clone_size: few
cdr3_nt: TGTGCCAGCAGTTACTCGGCCCTAGGCGACACTGAAGCTTTCTTT
cdr3_aa: CASSYSALGDTEAFF

j_call: TRBJ2-1
d_call: .
v_call: TRBV6-5
clone_size: .
cdr3_nt: TGTGCCAGCAGTTACTCGACGGTTAGCTCCTACAATGAGCAGTTCTTC
cdr3_aa: CASSYSTVSSYNEQFF

j_call: TRBJ1-2
d_call: .
v_call: TRBV29-1
clone_size: .
cdr3_nt: TGCAGCGTTCCGTTCAAGAGTAGAACTAACTATGGCTACACCTTC
cdr3_aa: CSVPFKSRTNYGYTF

j_call: TRBJ2-7
d_call: .
v_call: TRBV19
clone_size: once
cdr3_nt: TGTGCCAGTAGTATTCGGGATCTGTACGAGCAGTACTTC
cdr3_aa: CASSIRDLYEQYF

j_call: TRBJ2-7
d_call: TRBD1
v_call: TRBV5-1
clone_size: .
cdr3_nt: TGCGCCAGCAGCAAAAAAAGAGACAGGTCGGGACAGGTCAATACGGACGAGCAGTACTTC
cdr3_aa: CASSKKRDRSGQVNTDEQYF

j_call: TRBJ1-4
d_call: .
v_call: TRBV2
clone_size: once
cdr3_nt: TGTGCCAGCAGTACCGGGACGGAGAATGAAAAACTGTTTTTT
cdr3_aa: CASSTGTENEKLFF

j_call: TRBJ1-2
d_call: .
v_call: TRBV7-3
clone_size: .
cdr3_nt: TGTGCCAGCAGCTTAACGAAGGGGAGGTATGGCTACACCTTC
cdr3_aa: CASSLTKGRYGYTF

j_call: TRBJ2-5
d_call: .
v_call: TRBV4-2
clone_size: .
cdr3_nt: TGTGCCAGCAGCCAAGTACTGGGCGGATCCTCCACGAAGACCCAGTACTTC
cdr3_aa: CASSQVLGGSSTKTQYF

j_call: TRBJ2-7
d_call: TRBD2
v_call: TRBV5-1
clone_size: .
cdr3_nt: TGCGCCAGCAGAGGGACTAGCGGGCCGCGGGAGCAGTACTTC
cdr3_aa: CASRGTSGPREQYF

j_call: TRBJ2-7
d_call: TRBD1
v_call: TRBV23-1
clone_size: .
cdr3_nt: TGCGCCAGCAGTCAACAGGGTGACAGGGGATCCTACGAGCAGTACTTC
cdr3_aa: CASSQQGDRGSYEQYF

j_call: TRBJ2-7
d_call: .
v_call: TRBV13
clone_size: .
cdr3_nt: TGTGCCAGCAGCTTAGCAGGCGGCGAGCAGTACTTC
cdr3_aa: CASSLAGGEQYF

j_call: TRBJ2-3
d_call: TRBD1
v_call: TRBV5-1
clone_size: .
cdr3_nt: TGCGCCAGCAGCTCGACAATTGGACAGGGTCTCACAGATACGCAGTATTTT
cdr3_aa: CASSSTIGQGLTDTQYF

j_call: TRBJ2-2
d_call: .
v_call: TRBV6-1
clone_size: .
cdr3_nt: TGTGCCAGCAGTGAAGCGTGGTTTTCCGGGGAGCTGTTTTTT
cdr3_aa: CASSEAWFSGELFF

j_call: TRBJ1-2
d_call: .
v_call: TRBV7-2
clone_size: .
cdr3_nt: TGTGCCAGCAGCTTAGTCAGGGCGAGTGGCTACACCTTC
cdr3_aa: CASSLVRASGYTF